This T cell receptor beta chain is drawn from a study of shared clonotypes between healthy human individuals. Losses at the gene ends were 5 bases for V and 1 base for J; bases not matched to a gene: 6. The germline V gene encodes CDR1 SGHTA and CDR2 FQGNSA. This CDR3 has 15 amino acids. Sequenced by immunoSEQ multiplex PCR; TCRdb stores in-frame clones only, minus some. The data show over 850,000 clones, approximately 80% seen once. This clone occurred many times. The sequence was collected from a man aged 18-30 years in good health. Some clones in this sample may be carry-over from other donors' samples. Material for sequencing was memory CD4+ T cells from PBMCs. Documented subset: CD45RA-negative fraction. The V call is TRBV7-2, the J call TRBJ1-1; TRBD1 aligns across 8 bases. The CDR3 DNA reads TGTGCCAGCAGCCCCAGGACAGGGCGGAACACTGAAGCTTTCTTT. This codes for CASSPRTGRNTEAFF.